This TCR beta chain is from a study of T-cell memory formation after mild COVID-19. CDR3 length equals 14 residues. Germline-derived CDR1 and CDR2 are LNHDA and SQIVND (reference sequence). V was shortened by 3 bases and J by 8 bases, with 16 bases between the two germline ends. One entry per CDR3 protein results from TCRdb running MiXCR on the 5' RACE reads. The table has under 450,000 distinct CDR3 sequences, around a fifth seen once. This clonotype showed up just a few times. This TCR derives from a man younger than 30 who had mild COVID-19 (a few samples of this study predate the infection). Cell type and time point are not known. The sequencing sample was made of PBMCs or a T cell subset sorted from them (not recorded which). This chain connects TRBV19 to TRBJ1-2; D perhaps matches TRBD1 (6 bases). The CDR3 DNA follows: TGTGCCAGTAGTATCCCCCCTACAGGGTTCGGCTACACCTTC. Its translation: CASSIPPTGFGYTF.